This T cell receptor beta chain was sequenced for a study of blood T cell repertoires in COVID-19. Overall study: Spain, Italy and the United States supplied samples that represented acute and convalescent COVID-19. From T cells, B-cell-depleted T cells, or PBMCs came the material, which was cDNA or gDNA.

Per the original data handling: The assay estimated nucleated cells by amplifying reference gene primers. TCRdb's table, derived via immunoSEQ multiplex PCR, lists solely in-frame clones and lacks some. Clonal size and the V and J genes are those of that table, whereas D and trimming came from the DNA. Among 65,000 or so clones listed, approximately 75% were seen once. The V gene end was trimmed by 5 bases and the J gene end by 7 bases; junction bases not matched to a gene: 8. The CDR3 contains 12 residues. The V gene's germline CDR1 is GTSNPN and CDR2 SVGIG (reference sequence). This chain uses TRBV30 with TRBJ2-7; 7 bases match TRBD2. The sample taken for sequencing was peripheral blood. This sequence originates from a man of 80 years or more with acute or convalescent COVID-19. The CDR3 is CAWGRESGEQYF. The CDR3 DNA is TGTGCCTGGGGGAGGGAGTCGGGGGAGCAGTACTTC.